Shown below are 29 T cell receptor beta chains from a single sample sequenced in a study of cytomegalovirus exposure and HLA in healthy donors. Researchers ran the PCR with 60 Vbeta and 13 Jbeta primers. This table comes from immunoSEQ multiplex PCR, and its TCRdb copy is limited to in-frame clones, with some not included. The sample shows approximately 140,000 clones, roughly four fifths of them seen only once. Specimen: PBMCs. The receptors stem from a man aged 35 to 55 in good health and CMV-seropositive.

The chain uses TRBV7-9 and TRBJ1-2; possibly TRBD1 for D (6 bases). The germline V and J ends were trimmed by 4 bases and 4 bases, with 10 bases remaining between them. CDR3 length: 13 residues. Germline-derived CDR1 and CDR2 are SEHNR and FQNEAQ (reference sequence). CDR3 nucleotide sequence: TGTGCCAGCAGCTCCCGACAGGTCTATGGCTACACCTTC. This encodes CASSSRQVYGYTF. Using reference TRBV7-9 and TRBJ1-2 for the parts outside the CDR3, the full variable domain is DTGVSQNPRHKITKRGQNVTFRCDPISEHNRLYWYRQTLGQGPEFLTYFQNEAQLEKSRLLSDRFSAERPKGSFSTLEIQRTEQGDSAMYLCASSSRQVYGYTFGSGTRLTVV.

CDR3 nucleotide sequence: TGTGCCAGCTCACCAGGGCCAGGGGAGCAGCCCCAGCATTTT. It yields the protein CASSPGPGEQPQHF. The gene calls are TRBV18 and TRBJ1-5, with D tentatively TRBD1 (6 bases). Germline V CDR1 and CDR2: KGHSH, LQKENI. V dropped 2 bases and J dropped 7 bases, with 12 bases sitting between them. The CDR3 runs 14 residues. Based on the CDR3 plus reference TRBV18 and TRBJ1-5, the full variable domain is NAGVMQNPRHLVRRRGQEARLRCSPMKGHSHVYWYRQLPEEGLKFMVYLQKENIIDESGMPKERFSAEFPKEGPSILRIQQVVRGDSAAYFCASSPGPGEQPQHFGDGTRLSIL.

In the case of this clone: At the DNA level, this CDR3 is encoded by other sequences in the same sample as well. The chain employs TRBV27 and TRBJ2-7, with TRBD2 matching over 13 bases. J was trimmed by 2 bases and V by 8 bases; bases with no gene match: 3. Germline V gene data show CDR1 as MNHEY and CDR2 as SMNVEV (reference sequence). The CDR3 spans 14 residues. CDR3 sequence (DNA): TGTGCCAGCCGACTAGCGGGGGGTACCTACGAGCAGTACTTC. Translated, it gives CASRLAGGTYEQYF.

The chain uses TRBV18 and TRBJ2-2; 7 nucleotides line up with TRBD1. The J segment lost 3 bases and the V segment lost 3 bases, leaving 7 bases of the junction unmatched. The CDR3 covers 16 residues. Per germline, CDR1 KGHSH and CDR2 LQKENI. The CDR3 reads CASSPNRGWDTGELFF. CDR3 nucleotide sequence: TGTGCCAGCTCACCTAACAGGGGTTGGGACACCGGGGAGCTGTTTTTT.

This rearrangement joins TRBV18 to TRBJ1-2, with unresolved D. Germline loops: CDR1 KGHSH, CDR2 LQKENI. CDR3 length: 15 amino acids. The V and J ends lost 2 bases and 0 bases respectively, with 10 bases between them. The DNA for the CDR3 is TGTGCCAGCTCACCAACCCCGGGGACTAACTATGGCTACACCTTC. Translated, it gives CASSPTPGTNYGYTF.

This clone has just one count. Mismatch with germline at one junction end may stem from a read error. This chain links TRBV7-9 with TRBJ1-1; D is unclear. Germline CDR1 reads SEHNR; CDR2 reads FQNEAQ (reference sequence). CDR3 length: 12 residues. This CDR3 reads CSSSGEGAEAFF. The CDR3 coding sequence is TGTTCCAGCAGCGGGGAGGGTGCTGAAGCTTTCTTT.

A remark on this clone: The sample has other DNA sequences that encode this CDR3 too. The chain is built from TRBV5-4 and TRBJ2-7, with D perhaps TRBD1 (6 bases). The CDR3 is made up of 13 amino acids. Trimming shortened V by 1 base and J by 2 bases, and 7 bases separated the two germline ends. The germline V gene has CDR1 SGHNT and CDR2 YYREEE (reference sequence). The CDR3 DNA reads TGTGCCAGCAGCTTGCAGGGGACCTACGAGCAGTACTTC. Its protein product is CASSLQGTYEQYF.

The chain has TRBV6-4 and TRBJ2-5, with 8 bases identical to TRBD1. CDR3 length equals 13 residues. The ends lost 6 bases at V and 4 bases at J; junction bases unmatched: 4. The germline gives CDR1 MRHNA, CDR2 SNTAGT. As DNA, the CDR3 is TGTGCCAGCAGCGTCGGGACAGGAGAGACCCAGTACTTC. It specifies CASSVGTGETQYF.

The rearrangement uses TRBV19 and TRBJ2-7; perhaps TRBD2 as D (5 bases). The CDR3 loop spans 13 amino acids. V was shortened by 3 bases and J by 2 bases, with 8 bases between the two germline ends. CDR1 and CDR2 from the germline V gene are LNHDA and SQIVND (reference sequence). The CDR3 sequence: CASSMPGAYEQYF. The CDR3 bases are TGTGCCAGTAGTATGCCCGGGGCCTACGAGCAGTACTTC.

This clone was seen a few times. The rearrangement uses TRBV7-2 and TRBJ2-5, with 14 bases aligning to TRBD2. In germline, CDR1 is SGHTA, CDR2 FQGNSA. The CDR3 sequence is 17 residues long. Trimming removed 5 bases from V and 5 bases from J; junction bases left unmatched: 10. CDR3 sequence reads: CASSLGLAGGSRETQYF. The CDR3 nucleotides are TGTGCCAGCAGCCTCGGACTAGCGGGAGGTTCGCGGGAGACCCAGTACTTC. The variable domain in full, with the rest retrieved from reference TRBV7-2 and TRBJ2-5, is GAGVSQSPSNKVTEKGKDVELRCDPISGHTALYWYRQSLGQGLEFLIYFQGNSAPDKSGLPSDRFSAERTGGSVSTLTIQRTQQEDSAVYLCASSLGLAGGSRETQYFGPGTRLLVL.

V is TRBV13 and J is TRBJ2-1; TRBD2 matches at 8 bases. Trimming at V came to 5 bases and at J to 5 bases, leaving 11 bases not matched to a gene. Germline V lookup: CDR1 PRHDT, CDR2 FYEKMQ (reference sequence). The CDR3 extends over 16 amino acids. The CDR3 sequence is CASSPQAGVKDNEQFF. CDR3 DNA sequence: TGTGCCAGCAGCCCGCAAGCGGGAGTCAAGGACAATGAGCAGTTCTTC.

The chain recombines TRBV10-1 with TRBJ2-3; D not resolved. This CDR3 comprises 14 residues. Trimming removed 3 bases from V and 2 bases from J, with 9 bases in between. Germline CDR1 and CDR2: WNHNN and SYGVQD (reference sequence). CDR3: CASSDGRHTDTQYF. CDR3 sequence (DNA): TGCGCCAGCAGTGACGGCAGGCACACAGATACGCAGTATTTT.

The chain employs TRBV7-9 and TRBJ1-1; no clear D. V gave up 2 bases and J gave up 2 bases, with 12 bases separating them. CDR1 and CDR2 (germline): SEHNR, FQNEAQ (reference sequence). There are 15 residues in the CDR3. This chain's CDR3 is CASSLSGSSNTEAFF. CDR3 nucleotide sequence: TGTGCCAGCAGCTTATCAGGCAGCTCCAACACTGAAGCTTTCTTT.

This CDR3 reads CASSLVPGQGTSQETQYF. CDR3 nucleotide sequence: TGCGCCAGCAGCTTGGTCCCGGGACAGGGTACCTCCCAAGAGACCCAGTACTTC. The rearrangement links TRBV5-1 to TRBJ2-5; TRBD1 agrees at 9 bases. The CDR3 sequence is 18 residues long. CDR1 and CDR2 (germline): SGHRS, YFSETQ. Trimming removed 0 bases from V and 1 base from J; junction bases left unmatched: 10.

The chain is built from TRBV28 and TRBJ2-1; TRBD2 is a possible D gene (5 bases). Germline assignment: CDR1 MDHEN and CDR2 SYDVKM. CDR3 size: 15 residues. The V end lost 7 bases, the J end lost 6 bases, and 19 bases lay between the germline ends. CDR3: CASNGLAITSNEQFF. Here the CDR3 DNA reads TGTGCCAGCAATGGTTTAGCGATTACTTCCAATGAGCAGTTCTTC.

This chain connects TRBV28 to TRBJ2-7, with D possibly being TRBD1 (5 bases). The CDR3 spans 15 residues. Germline CDR1 is MDHEN and CDR2 is SYDVKM. The V end lost 5 bases, the J end lost 2 bases, and 16 bases lay between the germline ends. The CDR3 DNA sequence: TGTGCCAGCAGTCCGTATACAGGATTTACCTACGAGCAGTACTTC. Protein product: CASSPYTGFTYEQYF. Full variable domain (remainder filled in from reference TRBV28 and TRBJ2-7): DVKVTQSSRYLVKRTGEKVFLECVQDMDHENMFWYRQDPGLGLRLIYFSYDVKMKEKGDIPEGYSVSREKKERFSLILESASTNQTSMYLCASSPYTGFTYEQYFGPGTRLTVT.

The CDR3 coding sequence is TGTGCCAGCTCATTACAGGGGGCAGTGGAAAAACTGTTTTTT. This encodes CASSLQGAVEKLFF. The V call is TRBV18, the J call TRBJ1-4; 9 bases fit TRBD1. Germline lookup yields CDR1 KGHSH and CDR2 LQKENI. The length of the CDR3 is 14 residues. V lost 5 bases to trimming and J lost 8 bases; unmatched junction nucleotides: 6.

The chain is built from TRBV15 and TRBJ1-6; tentative D call: TRBD1 (6 bases). This CDR3 comprises 14 residues. CDR1 is LNHNV and CDR2 is YYDKDF in the germline V gene (reference sequence). V was shortened by 5 bases and J by 10 bases, with 15 bases between the two germline ends. DNA for the CDR3: TGTGCCACCAGCGGGACACCCGAGGGGTCACCCCTCCACTTT. Translating it yields CATSGTPEGSPLHF.

The chain uses TRBV7-8 and TRBJ2-4; D might be TRBD2 (6 bases). The CDR3 runs to 14 residues. Trimming took off 1 base at V and 3 bases at J, with 7 bases between the two ends. Per the germline V gene, CDR1 is SGHVS and CDR2 is FQNEAQ. This CDR3 reads CASSLGGDKNIQYF. DNA for the CDR3: TGTGCCAGCAGCTTAGGGGGGGACAAAAACATTCAGTACTTC.

The chain recombines TRBV2 with TRBJ2-6; TRBD1 matches 11 bases. V shed 4 bases, J shed 2 bases, and the junction held 7 bases outside the gene matches. The CDR3 length is 18 residues. Germline V gives CDR1 SNHLY, CDR2 FYNNEI. In DNA form, the CDR3 reads TGTGCCAGCAGTGCTATCCCGGGACAGGGGGCTGGGGCCAACGTCCTGACTTTC. It yields the protein CASSAIPGQGAGANVLTF.

For this clone: This sample also contains other DNA sequences that code for the same CDR3. The V gene is TRBV2, the J gene TRBJ2-5; D might be TRBD2 (6 bases). The CDR3 totals 12 residues. Germline lookup yields CDR1 SNHLY and CDR2 FYNNEI. V gave up 6 bases and J gave up 5 bases, with 10 bases separating them. The CDR3 spells CASRDREETQYF. The CDR3 DNA sequence: TGTGCCAGCAGGGATCGGGAGGAGACCCAGTACTTC.

V gene TRBV4-1 combines with J gene TRBJ2-6; 8 bases fit TRBD1. The CDR3 runs to 19 residues. The germline V gene has CDR1 MGHRA and CDR2 YSYEKL. The V segment lost 0 bases and the J segment 0 bases; nucleotides outside the gene matches: 7. In nucleotides, the CDR3 is TGCGCCAGCAGCCAAGATCGGGGGACAGGACTCTCTGGGGCCAACGTCCTGACTTTC. Translated: CASSQDRGTGLSGANVLTF.

The genes are TRBV6-1 and TRBJ1-4, with D possibly TRBD1 on 6 matching bases. The V end lost 1 base, the J end lost 5 bases, and 11 bases lay between the germline ends. Germline values: CDR1 MNHNS, CDR2 SASEGT. The CDR3 is 15 residues long. Here the CDR3 reads CASSEVGQWNEKLFF. The CDR3 DNA sequence: TGTGCCAGCAGTGAAGTGGGACAATGGAATGAAAAACTGTTTTTT.

This clone appeared a few times. This chain uses TRBV4-3 with TRBJ2-7, with a weak D call TRBD1 (5 bases). Germline assignment: CDR1 LGHNA and CDR2 YSLEER. The CDR3 spans 13 residues. V was clipped by 5 bases and J by 7 bases, with 15 bases between them. The CDR3: CASSSTHQGEQYF. CDR3 in DNA: TGCGCCAGCAGCTCAACCCATCAGGGTGAGCAGTACTTC.

This chain links TRBV25-1 with TRBJ1-4, with 7 bases fitting TRBD1. Germline V lookup: CDR1 MGHDK, CDR2 SYGVNS. Germline trimming cut 6 bases from V and 8 bases from J; bases unmatched to any gene: 6. This CDR3 comprises 13 residues. The CDR3 sequence: CASRGTAAEKLFF. The CDR3 DNA follows: TGTGCCAGCAGGGGGACAGCGGCGGAAAAACTGTTTTTT.

The CDR3 here is CASSSGQGYLMNTEAFF. In DNA form, the CDR3 reads TGTGCCAGCAGCTCGGGACAGGGCTATCTCATGAACACTGAAGCTTTCTTT. V usage is TRBV7-3 and J usage is TRBJ1-1, with 9 bases lining up with TRBD1. This CDR3 contains 17 residues. CDR1 is SGHTA and CDR2 is FQGTGA in the germline V gene. With V trimmed by 4 bases and J by 0 bases, 9 bases remained unmatched.

V usage is TRBV7-2 and J usage is TRBJ2-5; TRBD2 matches 12 bases. The CDR3 runs to 17 residues. CDR1 and CDR2 (germline): SGHTA, FQGNSA. V dropped 1 base and J dropped 2; count of bases not matched to a gene: 5. The CDR3 loop is CASSLGRTSGVQETQYF. In DNA, the CDR3 is TGTGCCAGCAGCTTAGGGCGGACTAGCGGGGTTCAAGAGACCCAGTACTTC. Filled out from reference TRBV7-2 and TRBJ2-5, the complete variable domain reads GAGVSQSPSNKVTEKGKDVELRCDPISGHTALYWYRQSLGQGLEFLIYFQGNSAPDKSGLPSDRFSAERTGGSVSTLTIQRTQQEDSAVYLCASSLGRTSGVQETQYFGPGTRLLVL.

The chain recombines TRBV5-4 with TRBJ2-7; the match to TRBD2 covers 8 bases. Looked up from germline, CDR1 is SGHNT and CDR2 is YYREEE (reference sequence). Trimming took 3 bases from V and 6 from J; bases not matched to a gene: 5. The CDR3 has 13 residues. The CDR3 coding sequence is TGTGCCAGCAGCTCGGGGGGGTATGGCGAGCAGTACTTC. Protein: CASSSGGYGEQYF.

The V call is TRBV7-3, the J call TRBJ2-7; TRBD1 aligns across 10 bases. V gave up 4 bases and J gave up 7 bases; unmatched junction bases: 25. CDR1 and CDR2 (germline): SGHTA, FQGTGA. The CDR3 is 20 amino acids. The CDR3 reads CASSSKQQSIPGQGRGEQYF. The DNA for the CDR3 is TGTGCCAGCAGCTCTAAGCAACAGTCCATACCGGGACAGGGGAGGGGGGAGCAGTACTTC. Variable domain in full (rest from reference TRBV7-3 and TRBJ2-7): GAGVSQTPSNKVTEKGKYVELRCDPISGHTALYWYRQSLGQGPEFLIYFQGTGAADDSGLPNDRFFAVRPEGSVSTLKIQRTERGDSAVYLCASSSKQQSIPGQGRGEQYFGPGTRLTVT.